This T cell receptor beta chain was identified during a study of blood T cell repertoires in COVID-19. About the research overall: COVID-19 samples from acute and convalescent phases originated in the United States, Italy and Spain. T cells, B-cell-depleted T cells, or PBMCs provided the cDNA or gDNA that served as material.

Followed over time, Seattle patients had been enrolled while infection was active. CDR3 size: 13 residues. Looked up from germline, CDR1 is SGHRS and CDR2 is YFSETQ. The V end lost 10 bases, the J end lost 0 bases, and 11 bases lay between the germline ends. The assay was immunoSEQ multiplex PCR, and TCRdb's table has in-frame clones only and misses some. Of about 270,000 clones in the sample, 80% to 90% were seen once. Sequencing used peripheral blood. The chain recombines TRBV5-1 with TRBJ2-1; D remains ambiguous. The clonotype comes from a woman between 65 and 79 years old with COVID-19, enrolled during active disease. CDR3 nucleotides: TGCGCCGAGCCATTGAGCTCCTACAATGAGCAGTTCTTC. Its translation is CAEPLSSYNEQFF.